Below, 15 T cell receptor beta chains from the same sample are listed, as sequenced in a study of OX40 agonist ivuxolimab in advanced cancers. Assay: immunoSEQ multiplex PCR; the TCRdb copy retains only in-frame clones and omits some. This sample yields about 65,000 clones, of which around 87% are seen a single time; 0.38% belongs to the top ten. The sample was CD4+ or CD8+ T cells sorted from blood, taken in a trial of the OX40 agonist ivuxolimab. The receptors stem from an adult with an advanced solid tumor such as melanoma, head and neck, liver or kidney cancer.

This chain uses TRBV2 with TRBJ2-7; 7 bases match TRBD2. Germline trimming cut 7 bases from V and 4 bases from J; bases unmatched to any gene: 10. Per germline, CDR1 SNHLY and CDR2 FYNNEI. The CDR3 has 14 amino acids. CDR3 in amino acids: CASMPTSFGYEQYF. The CDR3 nucleotides are TGTGCCAGCATGCCGACTAGCTTCGGGTACGAGCAGTACTTC.

J is TRBJ2-7 and V is TRBV5-1; the D is unclear. V lost 4 bases to trimming and J lost 0 bases, with 11 bases between them. Per germline, CDR1 SGHRS and CDR2 YFSETQ. CDR3 length: 14 amino acids. CDR3 DNA: TGCGCCAGCAGCGTGGCAGGCAACTCCTACGAGCAGTACTTC. Amino acid sequence: CASSVAGNSYEQYF. The full variable domain, its missing parts supplied by reference TRBV5-1 and TRBJ2-7, is KAGVTQTPRYLIKTRGQQVTLSCSPISGHRSVSWYQQTPGQGLQFLFEYFSETQRNKGNFPGRFSGRQFSNSRSEMNVSTLELGDSALYLCASSVAGNSYEQYFGPGTRLTVT.

This sequence joins TRBV6-5 and TRBJ1-4; D gene uncertain. The CDR3 is 14 residues long. Germline CDR1 MNHEY, CDR2 SVGAGI. V lost 8 bases to trimming and J lost 7 bases, with 17 bases between them. The CDR3 region has the DNA TGTGCCAGCCGCCCCACGGTTGTTAGTGAAAAACTGTTTTTT. Translating gives CASRPTVVSEKLFF.

The chain links TRBV6-5 to TRBJ1-1; possible D gene TRBD1, 6 bases. This CDR3 is 14 amino acids long. Trimming left V 1 base short and J 5 bases short, with 11 bases between. Germline V lookup: CDR1 MNHEY, CDR2 SVGAGI. The DNA for the CDR3 is TGTGCCAGCAGTTACTTTGGGGGCAAAACTGAAGCTTTCTTT. Translation gives CASSYFGGKTEAFF.

This sequence joins TRBV9 and TRBJ1-2, with TRBD1 matching over 10 bases. V lost 3 bases to trimming and J lost 6 bases; unmatched junction nucleotides: 5. Per the germline V gene, CDR1 is SGDLS and CDR2 is YYNGEE. The CDR3 consists of 14 residues. As DNA, the CDR3 is TGTGCCAGCAGCGCGGACAGGGGGTGGGATGGCTACACCTTC. This sequence encodes CASSADRGWDGYTF.

This chain connects TRBV27 to TRBJ2-3; 10 bases agree with TRBD1. With V trimmed by 8 bases and J by 3 bases, 2 bases remained unmatched. This CDR3 comprises 13 residues. Germline-derived CDR1 and CDR2 are MNHEY and SMNVEV (reference sequence). CDR3 nucleotide sequence: TGTGCCAGCCGGGACAGGGGTACAGATACGCAGTATTTT. It specifies CASRDRGTDTQYF.

The J gene is TRBJ2-1, the V gene TRBV29-1; weak D call: TRBD1 (6 bases). The germline V and J ends were trimmed by 3 bases and 6 bases, with 12 bases remaining between them. The CDR3 runs to 13 residues. Germline V gene sequence: CDR1 SQVTM, CDR2 ANQGSEA. DNA of the CDR3: TGCAGCGTTGACAGCCGGGACACCAATGAGCAGTTCTTC. Translated, it gives CSVDSRDTNEQFF.

The rearrangement links TRBV6-1 to TRBJ1-3, with TRBD1 identical over 9 bases. The CDR3 consists of 17 residues. The V gene's germline CDR1 is MNHNS and CDR2 SASEGT. V dropped 4 bases and J dropped 1; count of bases not matched to a gene: 8. The CDR3 DNA sequence: TGTGCCAGCAGTGCCATACAGGGGGCGACGTCTGGAAACACCATATATTTT. Protein sequence: CASSAIQGATSGNTIYF.

The chain joins TRBV5-1 to TRBJ2-4; D may be TRBD2 (6 bases). The V end lost 0 bases, the J end lost 5 bases, and 9 bases lay between the germline ends. This CDR3 contains 14 residues. Germline assignment: CDR1 SGHRS and CDR2 YFSETQ. Here the CDR3 reads CASSLAPGENIQYF. CDR3 sequence (DNA): TGCGCCAGCAGCTTGGCGCCGGGGGAAAACATTCAGTACTTC.

This chain connects TRBV5-5 to TRBJ2-5; D might be TRBD2 (5 bases). The CDR3 is 15 residues long. Looked up from germline, CDR1 is SGHKS and CDR2 is YYEKEE (reference sequence). Trimming took 2 bases from V and 1 from J, leaving 12 bases between them. The chain's CDR3 is CASSLTVGVQETQYF. The CDR3 bases are TGTGCCAGCAGCTTAACGGTCGGGGTCCAAGAGACCCAGTACTTC.

The chain recombines TRBV27 with TRBJ2-3, with D maybe TRBD1 (6 bases). The CDR3 spans 17 residues. V lost 5 bases and J lost 1, with 19 bases in between. CDR1 MNHEY and CDR2 SMNVEV come from the germline V gene (reference sequence). The CDR3 DNA sequence: TGTGCCAGCAGTCCGCGTGTGCGCAGGGGTGGCACAGATACGCAGTATTTT. Translating it yields CASSPRVRRGGTDTQYF.

V and J are TRBV2 and TRBJ2-3, with 7 positions matching TRBD2. CDR1 SNHLY and CDR2 FYNNEI come from the germline V gene. With 8 bases clipped from V and 6 bases from J, the junction kept 11 bases outside the gene matches. CDR3 length equals 14 residues. The CDR3 DNA is TGTGCCAGCCGAGCCAGCGGGGTTTCTGATACGCAGTATTTT. Its translation is CASRASGVSDTQYF.

V and J are TRBV12-5 and TRBJ2-2, with 8 bases lining up with TRBD1. Germline CDR1 is LGHNT and CDR2 is FRNRAP. The CDR3 consists of 19 residues. V lost 0 bases, J lost 6 bases, and 15 bases stayed unmatched. The CDR3 sequence: CASGLVRDPLRGQAGELFF. CDR3 nucleotide sequence: TGTGCTAGTGGTTTGGTAAGGGACCCCCTCAGGGGGCAGGCCGGGGAGCTGTTTTTT.

This clone appeared once. The V call is TRBV10-3, the J call TRBJ1-1; possibly TRBD1 for D (6 bases). The germline CDR1 and CDR2 sequences are ENHRY and SYGVKD. This CDR3 is 15 amino acids long. With 2 bases removed from V and 3 bases from J, the gap between germline ends came to 13 bases. DNA of the CDR3: TGTGCCATCAGTGAGCCGCAGGGGACCCACACTGAAGCTTTCTTT. Amino acid sequence: CAISEPQGTHTEAFF.

V gene TRBV6-5 combines with J gene TRBJ1-5, with TRBD1 identical over 9 bases. With V trimmed by 0 bases and J by 6 bases, 6 bases remained unmatched. The CDR3 has 16 amino acids. CDR1 MNHEY and CDR2 SVGAGI come from the germline V gene. CDR3 sequence reads: CASSYSTDRGGQPQHF. Written as DNA, the CDR3 is TGTGCCAGCAGTTACTCGACGGACAGGGGAGGTCAGCCCCAGCATTTT.